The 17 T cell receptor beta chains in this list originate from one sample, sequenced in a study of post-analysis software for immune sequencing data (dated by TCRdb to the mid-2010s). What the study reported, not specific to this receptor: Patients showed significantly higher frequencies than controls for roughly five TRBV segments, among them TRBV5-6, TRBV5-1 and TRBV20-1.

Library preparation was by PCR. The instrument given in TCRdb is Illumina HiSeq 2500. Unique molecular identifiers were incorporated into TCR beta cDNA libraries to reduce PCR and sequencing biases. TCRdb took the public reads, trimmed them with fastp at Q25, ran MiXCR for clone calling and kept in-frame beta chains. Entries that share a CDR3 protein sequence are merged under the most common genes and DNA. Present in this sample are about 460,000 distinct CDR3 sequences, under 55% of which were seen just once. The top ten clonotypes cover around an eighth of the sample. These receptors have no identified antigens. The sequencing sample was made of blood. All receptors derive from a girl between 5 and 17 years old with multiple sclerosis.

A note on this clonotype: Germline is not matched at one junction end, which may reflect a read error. CDR3 region: CASSWGQGAGTDTQYF. For the CDR3, the DNA is TGTGCCAGCAGCTGGGGACAGGGTGCTGGCACGGATACGCAGTATTTT. The rearrangement links TRBV7-8 to TRBJ2-3; TRBD1 aligns across 9 bases. Germline V gene lookup returns CDR1 SGHVS and CDR2 FQNEAQ. The CDR3 consists of 16 residues.

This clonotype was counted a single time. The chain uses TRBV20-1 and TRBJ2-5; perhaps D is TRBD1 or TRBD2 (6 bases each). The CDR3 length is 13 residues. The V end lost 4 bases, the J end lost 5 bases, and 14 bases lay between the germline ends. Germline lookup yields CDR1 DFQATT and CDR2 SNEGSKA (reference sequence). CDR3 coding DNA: TGCAGTGCTAAGCGAGGGGGGAAGGAGACCCAGTACTTC. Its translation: CSAKRGGKETQYF.

The CDR3 loop is CASSSTLVAYEQYF. The CDR3 DNA sequence: TGTGCCAGCAGTTCTACCCTAGTAGCCTACGAGCAGTACTTC. The rearrangement links TRBV27 to TRBJ2-7; D gene uncertain. The V end was cut by 4 bases, the J end by 2 bases, with 12 bases between. This CDR3 spans 14 amino acids. CDR1 and CDR2 from the germline V gene are MNHEY and SMNVEV (reference sequence).

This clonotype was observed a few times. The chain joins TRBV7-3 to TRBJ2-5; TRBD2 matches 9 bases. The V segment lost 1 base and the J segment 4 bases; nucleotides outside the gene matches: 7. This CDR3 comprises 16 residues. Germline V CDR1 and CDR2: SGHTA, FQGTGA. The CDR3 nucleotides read TGTGCCAGCAGCTTAAACCTAGCGGGAAGAGGAGAGACCCAGTACTTC. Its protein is CASSLNLAGRGETQYF.

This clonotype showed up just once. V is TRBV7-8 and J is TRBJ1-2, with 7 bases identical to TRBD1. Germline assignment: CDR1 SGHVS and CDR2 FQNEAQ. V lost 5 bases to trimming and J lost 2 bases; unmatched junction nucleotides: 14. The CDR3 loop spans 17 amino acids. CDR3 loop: CASSALDRVPPNYGYTF. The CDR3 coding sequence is TGTGCCAGCAGCGCCCTAGACAGGGTTCCACCCAACTATGGCTACACCTTC. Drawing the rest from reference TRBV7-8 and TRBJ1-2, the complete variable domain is GAGVSQSPRYKVAKRGQDVALRCDPISGHVSLFWYQQALGQGPEFLTYFQNEAQLDKSGLPSDRFFAERPEGSVSTLKIQRTQQEDSAVYLCASSALDRVPPNYGYTFGSGTRLTVV.

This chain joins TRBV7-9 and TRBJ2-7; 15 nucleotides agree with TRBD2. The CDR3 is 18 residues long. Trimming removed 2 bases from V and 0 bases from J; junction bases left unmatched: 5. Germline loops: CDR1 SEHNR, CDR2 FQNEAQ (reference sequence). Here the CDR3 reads CASSLRGTSGGTSYEQYF. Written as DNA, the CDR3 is TGTGCCAGCAGCTTACGCGGGACTAGCGGGGGGACCTCCTACGAGCAGTACTTC.

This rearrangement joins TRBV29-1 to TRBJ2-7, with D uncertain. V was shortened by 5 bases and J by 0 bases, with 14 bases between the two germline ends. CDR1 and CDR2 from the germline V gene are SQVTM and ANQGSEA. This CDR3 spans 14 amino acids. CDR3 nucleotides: TGCAGCGTTTTTCCAGAGCTTAGCTCCTACGAGCAGTACTTC. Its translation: CSVFPELSSYEQYF.

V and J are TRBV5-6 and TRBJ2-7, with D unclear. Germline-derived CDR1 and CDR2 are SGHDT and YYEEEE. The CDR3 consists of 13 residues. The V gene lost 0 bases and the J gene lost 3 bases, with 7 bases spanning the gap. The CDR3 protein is CASSLEYYYEQYF. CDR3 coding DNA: TGTGCCAGCAGCTTGGAGTATTACTACGAGCAGTACTTC.

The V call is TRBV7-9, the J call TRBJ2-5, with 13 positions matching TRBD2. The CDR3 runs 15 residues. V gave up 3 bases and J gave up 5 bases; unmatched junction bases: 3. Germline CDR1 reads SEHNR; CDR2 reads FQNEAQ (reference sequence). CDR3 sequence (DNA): TGTGCCAGCAGCTTCGGGACTAGCGGGACCGAGACCCAGTACTTC. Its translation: CASSFGTSGTETQYF. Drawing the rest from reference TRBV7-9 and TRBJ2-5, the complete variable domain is DTGVSQNPRHKITKRGQNVTFRCDPISEHNRLYWYRQTLGQGPEFLTYFQNEAQLEKSRLLSDRFSAERPKGSFSTLEIQRTEQGDSAMYLCASSFGTSGTETQYFGPGTRLLVL.

The CDR3 bases are TGTGCCAGCAGCGTAGAAGCGGGAGAGTGGGAGACCCAGTACTTC. This encodes CASSVEAGEWETQYF. This sequence joins TRBV9 and TRBJ2-5, with 8 nucleotides matching TRBD2. The junction had 6 bases not matched to a gene; V was cut back by 0 bases and J by 5 bases. Germline CDR1 is SGDLS and CDR2 is YYNGEE. The length of the CDR3 is 15 residues.

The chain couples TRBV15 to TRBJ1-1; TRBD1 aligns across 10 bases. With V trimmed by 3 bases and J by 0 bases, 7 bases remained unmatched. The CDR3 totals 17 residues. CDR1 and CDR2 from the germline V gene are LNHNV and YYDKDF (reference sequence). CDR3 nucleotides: TGTGCCACCAGCAGTTTTGGGACAGGGGAATTGAACACTGAAGCTTTCTTT. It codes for CATSSFGTGELNTEAFF.

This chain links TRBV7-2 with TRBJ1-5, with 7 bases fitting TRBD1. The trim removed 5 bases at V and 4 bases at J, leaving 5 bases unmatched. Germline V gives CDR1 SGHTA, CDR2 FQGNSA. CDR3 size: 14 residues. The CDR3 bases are TGTGCCAGCAGCAAACAGGGGCTTAATCAGCCCCAGCATTTT. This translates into CASSKQGLNQPQHF.

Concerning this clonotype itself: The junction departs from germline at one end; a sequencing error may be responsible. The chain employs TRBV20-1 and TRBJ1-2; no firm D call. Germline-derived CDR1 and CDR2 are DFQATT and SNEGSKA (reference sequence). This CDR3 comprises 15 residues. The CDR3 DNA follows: TGCAGTGCTCTCGCCTATCCCTTAGCTAACAATGGCTACACCTTC. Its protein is CSALAYPLANNGYTF.

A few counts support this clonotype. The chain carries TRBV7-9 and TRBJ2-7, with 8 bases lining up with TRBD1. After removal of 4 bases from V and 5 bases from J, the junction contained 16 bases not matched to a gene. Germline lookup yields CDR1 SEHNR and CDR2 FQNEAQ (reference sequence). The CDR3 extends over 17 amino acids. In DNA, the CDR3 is TGTGCCAGCAGCTATCCGGGGACAGGCGGAAGTTACCACGAGCAGTACTTC. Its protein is CASSYPGTGGSYHEQYF.

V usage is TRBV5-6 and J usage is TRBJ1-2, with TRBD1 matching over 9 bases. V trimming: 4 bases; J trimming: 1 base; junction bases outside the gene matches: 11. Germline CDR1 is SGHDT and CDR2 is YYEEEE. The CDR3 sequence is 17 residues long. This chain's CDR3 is CASSLRDRVAINYGYTF. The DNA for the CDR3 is TGTGCCAGCAGCCTCCGGGACAGGGTAGCGATTAACTATGGCTACACCTTC.

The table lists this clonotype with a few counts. The CDR3 loop is CSARDFKDWGRRTSNQPQHF. In DNA form, the CDR3 reads TGCAGTGCTAGAGACTTTAAGGACTGGGGGAGAAGAACTAGCAATCAGCCCCAGCATTTT. This chain connects TRBV20-1 to TRBJ1-5; D is possibly TRBD1 (5 bases). The germline gives CDR1 DFQATT, CDR2 SNEGSKA (reference sequence). The CDR3 sequence is 20 residues long. V lost 0 bases and J lost 0, with 24 bases in between.

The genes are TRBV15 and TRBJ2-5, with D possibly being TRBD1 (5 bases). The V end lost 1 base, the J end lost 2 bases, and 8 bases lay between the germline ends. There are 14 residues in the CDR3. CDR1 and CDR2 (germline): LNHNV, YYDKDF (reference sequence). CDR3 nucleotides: TGTGCCACCAGCAGAGCAACAGGTCAAGAGACCCAGTACTTC. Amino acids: CATSRATGQETQYF.